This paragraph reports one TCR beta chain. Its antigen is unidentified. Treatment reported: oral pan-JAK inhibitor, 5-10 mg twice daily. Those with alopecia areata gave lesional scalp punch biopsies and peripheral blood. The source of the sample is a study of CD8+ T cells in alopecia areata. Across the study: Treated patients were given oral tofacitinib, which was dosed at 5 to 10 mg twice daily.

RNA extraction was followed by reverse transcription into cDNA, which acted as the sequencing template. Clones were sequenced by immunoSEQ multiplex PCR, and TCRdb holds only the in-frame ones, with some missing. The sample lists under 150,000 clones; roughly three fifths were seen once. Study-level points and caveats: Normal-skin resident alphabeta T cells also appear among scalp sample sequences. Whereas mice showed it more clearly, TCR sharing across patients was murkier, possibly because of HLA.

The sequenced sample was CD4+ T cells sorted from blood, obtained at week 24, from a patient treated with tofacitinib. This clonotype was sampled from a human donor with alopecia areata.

The CDR3 DNA follows: TGTGCCAGCAGCCTGGAAAAGCGGGGGGCTCCCTTCTTC. Residues: CASSLEKRGAPFF. The rearrangement uses TRBV2 and TRBJ2-1; 9 nucleotides line up with TRBD2. This CDR3 has 13 amino acids. CDR1 SNHLY and CDR2 FYNNEI come from the germline V gene. The trim removed 6 bases at V and 16 bases at J, leaving 13 bases unmatched.